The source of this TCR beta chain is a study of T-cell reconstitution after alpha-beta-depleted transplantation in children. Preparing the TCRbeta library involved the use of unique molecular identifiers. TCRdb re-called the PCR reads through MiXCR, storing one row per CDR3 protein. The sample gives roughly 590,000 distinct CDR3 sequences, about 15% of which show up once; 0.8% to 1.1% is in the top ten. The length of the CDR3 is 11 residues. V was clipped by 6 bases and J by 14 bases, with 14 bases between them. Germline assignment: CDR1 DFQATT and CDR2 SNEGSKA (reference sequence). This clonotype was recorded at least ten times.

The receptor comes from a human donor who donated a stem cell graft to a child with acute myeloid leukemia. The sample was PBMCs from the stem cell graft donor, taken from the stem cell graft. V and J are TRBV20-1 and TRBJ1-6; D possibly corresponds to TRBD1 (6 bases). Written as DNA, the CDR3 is TGCAGTGCCAACGGGGGGGCCACCCTCCACTTT. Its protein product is CSANGGATLHF.